These 7 T cell receptor beta chains share one sample of origin, sequenced in a study of T cell responses to AZD1222 COVID-19 vaccine. Here immunoSEQ multiplex PCR was the method, and the copy in TCRdb shows in-frame clones only, minus some. The sample has 150,000 or so clones, about 93% seen once; the top ten hold about 3.5%. This sample comprised peripheral blood, obtained on day 0 of AZD1222 vaccination. The receptors come from an adult in good health.

The chain has TRBV24-1 and TRBJ1-2, with D tentatively TRBD1 (5 bases). The germline V gene encodes CDR1 KGHDR and CDR2 SFDVKD. This CDR3 is 15 amino acids long. Trimming left V 3 bases short and J 7 bases short, with 17 bases between. The CDR3 DNA is TGTGCCACCAGTGATCCCTTCCGGGGGATGGGTGGCTACACCTTC. This codes for CATSDPFRGMGGYTF.

The chain links TRBV4-1 to TRBJ2-1, with D uncertain. Germline CDR1 is MGHRA and CDR2 is YSYEKL. With 0 bases removed from V and 8 bases from J, the gap between germline ends came to 11 bases. CDR3 size: 14 residues. The CDR3 DNA reads TGCGCCAGCAGCCAAGATGCGGCCCCCGATGAGCAGTTCTTC. It translates to CASSQDAAPDEQFF.

The genes are TRBV9 and TRBJ1-4; 7 positions match TRBD1. J gave up 5 bases and V 0 bases, and 4 bases lay outside the gene matches. The CDR3 spans 15 residues. From germline, CDR1 is SGDLS and CDR2 YYNGEE. CDR3 coding DNA: TGTGCCAGCAGCGTAGAGGGGGCAATAAATGAAAAACTGTTTTTT. It is translated as CASSVEGAINEKLFF. Supplemented by reference TRBV9 and TRBJ1-4, the full variable domain reads DSGVTQTPKHLITATGQRVTLRCSPRSGDLSVYWYQQSLDQGLQFLIQYYNGEERAKGNILERFSAQQFPDLHSELNLSSLELGDSALYFCASSVEGAINEKLFFGSGTQLSVL.

This clone came up once. This chain connects TRBV18 to TRBJ2-2; D remains unclear. This CDR3 is 15 amino acids long. CDR1 KGHSH and CDR2 LQKENI come from the germline V gene. V was trimmed by 3 bases and J by 2 bases, leaving 10 bases between them. CDR3 nucleotides: TGTGCCAGCTCACCTTTATATCAAAACACCGGGGAGCTGTTTTTT. It encodes CASSPLYQNTGELFF. The variable domain in full, completed from reference TRBV18 and TRBJ2-2, reads NAGVMQNPRHLVRRRGQEARLRCSPMKGHSHVYWYRQLPEEGLKFMVYLQKENIIDESGMPKERFSAEFPKEGPSILRIQQVVRGDSAAYFCASSPLYQNTGELFFGEGSRLTVL.

This chain uses TRBV6-2 or TRBV6-3 with TRBJ2-1, with TRBD2 as a possible D gene (5 bases). V lost 4 bases and J lost 6, with 13 bases in between. In germline, CDR1 is MNHEY, CDR2 SVGEGT. CDR3 length: 14 amino acids. CDR3 in DNA: TGTGCCAGCAGTTCGTGGGAGCTCGGCAATGAGCAGTTCTTC. It is translated as CASSSWELGNEQFF.

The V gene is TRBV28, the J gene TRBJ1-2, with 8 bases that match TRBD1. CDR1 MDHEN and CDR2 SYDVKM come from the germline V gene. The J segment lost 6 bases and the V segment lost 6 bases, leaving 6 bases of the junction unmatched. The CDR3 is made up of 13 amino acids. The CDR3 is CASRWTGIDGYTF. The DNA of the CDR3 is TGTGCCAGCAGGTGGACAGGGATCGATGGCTACACCTTC.

This chain joins TRBV19 and TRBJ2-1; D is unresolved. V shed 7 bases and J shed 10 bases, with 17 bases lying between them. Germline CDR1 and CDR2: LNHDA and SQIVND (reference sequence). The CDR3 covers 13 residues. The CDR3 DNA reads as TGTGCCAGTACTTCGTGGCCGTGGATCGAGCAGTTCTTC. Its translation is CASTSWPWIEQFF.